The 32 T cell receptor delta chains below come from one sample, sequenced in a study of γδ T cells in repeated Plasmodium falciparum infection. Bulk repertoires came from Vgamma9/Vdelta2+ or Vdelta2-negative gammadelta T cells flow-sorted from PBMC. TCRdb redid clone calling on the multiplex PCR reads using CATT. Here the sample spans around 49,000 delta-chain clones, 1.9% being singletons. Source material: gamma-delta T cells from blood. These receptors all come from a pool of human donors (malaria-infected and uninfected, not separated).

This clone was picked up a small number of times. It is likely a read error: a sequence one base away is far more abundant. Other DNA sequences in this specimen translate into the identical CDR3. This chain joins TRDV1 and TRDJ1; TRDD3 matches 9 bases. No J segment appears in TCRdb, so it was assigned here by matching the sequence to germline. CDR3 length equals 20 residues. Germline lookup yields CDR1 TSWWSYY and CDR2 QGS. CDR3 nucleotide sequence: TGTGCCCTTGGGGATTACCCTGGTACCCGTACTGGGGGAAACACCGATAAACTCATCTTT. It codes for CALGDYPGTRTGGNTDKLIF.

The sample holds a few counts of this clone. A far larger clone is one nucleotide away, so this likely arose from a read error. Distinct nucleotide sequences in the sample also encode this CDR3. This chain joins TRDV1 and TRDJ1; perhaps TRDD2 as D (9 bases). The J gene was missing in TCRdb and was found by matching the end of the DNA to germline. The CDR3 sequence is 26 residues long. Germline loops: CDR1 TSWWSYY, CDR2 QGS. For the CDR3, the DNA is TGCGCTCTTGGGGAACTGGCCCTTTCCCCTTCCTACATCGAGGGATACGCCAAACAGTACACCGATAAACTCATCTTT. This sequence encodes CALGELALSPSYIEGYAKQYTDKLIF.

Comments on this clone: A read error likely explains why the TCRdb protein, taken from a much larger clone, differs from this DNA's translation at residue 6; the protein shown is translated from the DNA. The rearrangement joins TRDV1 to TRDJ1; 9 nucleotides match TRDD3. The trim removed 2 bases at V and 0 bases at J, leaving 10 bases unmatched. Germline V gives CDR1 TSWWSYY, CDR2 QGS. The CDR3 sequence is 18 residues long. The chain's CDR3 is CALGERDWGNLYTDKLIF. CDR3 coding DNA: TGTGCTCTTGGGGAAAGGGACTGGGGGAACTTGTACACCGATAAACTCATCTTT.

To note about this clone: TCRdb records a much larger clone's protein for this DNA, with a difference at residue 10 that likely arises from a read error; the protein given is the translation of the DNA. The J gene is TRDJ1, the V gene TRDV1, with 8 bases aligning to TRDD3. Here the J gene came from matching the DNA to germline, since TCRdb omits it. The CDR3 runs to 23 residues. From germline, CDR1 is TSWWSYY and CDR2 QGS. The J segment lost 6 bases and the V segment lost 2 bases, leaving 32 bases of the junction unmatched. For the CDR3, the DNA is TGTGCTCTTGGGGAAACGACTCTTTCCACACTGGGGGTATCTGGCCCTGTGGGAAATAAACTCATCTTT. Residues: CALGETTLSTLGVSGPVGNKLIF.

For this clone: Given a far larger clone just one base away, this is likely a sequencing read error. The sample contains more than one DNA sequence encoding this CDR3. V gene TRDV1 combines with J gene TRDJ1; TRDD3 agrees at 9 bases. TCRdb carries no J gene annotation; the J gene was assigned here by matching the DNA with germline. Germline CDR1 TSWWSYY, CDR2 QGS. The CDR3 loop spans 23 amino acids. The junction had 28 bases not matched to a gene; V was cut back by 2 bases and J by 3 bases. The chain's CDR3 is CALGEAPFPRVMGDIPYADKLIF. DNA of the CDR3: TGTGCTCTTGGGGAAGCTCCCTTCCCACGCGTGATGGGGGATATCCCCTATGCCGATAAACTCATCTTT.

Points on this clone: This DNA's translation differs at residue 8 from TCRdb's protein, which comes from a much larger clone; a read error is likely, and the protein shown is translated from the DNA. The V gene is TRDV1, the J gene TRDJ4; a weak D match, TRDD3 (5 bases). The J gene, left out of TCRdb, was set here by checking the DNA against germline. CDR1 is TSWWSYY, CDR2 QGS, per germline. V was shortened by 7 bases and J by 0 bases, with 12 bases between the two germline ends. CDR3 length: 13 residues. This CDR3 reads CALESRYTRPLIF. Written as DNA, the CDR3 is TGTGCTCTTGAGTCGCGATACACCAGACCCCTGATCTTT.

As regards this clone: TCRdb pairs this DNA with a much larger clone's protein that differs at residue 5, likely a read error; the protein shown was translated from the DNA. CDR3: CALGNTLQFSYVRGIVTYDKLIF. In nucleotides, the CDR3 is TGTGCTCTTGGGAACACCTTACAGTTTTCCTACGTCCGGGGGATCGTAACTTACGATAAACTCATCTTT. J is TRDJ1 and V is TRDV1; D possibly matches TRDD2 or TRDD3 (7 bases each). The J gene comes from matching the DNA to germline here; TCRdb lacks it. This CDR3 region has 23 residues. Trimming pared 5 bases from V and 4 bases from J, leaving 41 bases between. Germline V gene lookup returns CDR1 TSWWSYY and CDR2 QGS.

This clone appeared a few times. A far larger clone is only one base removed, so a read error is likely. Other nucleotide sequences from this sample produce the same CDR3. J is TRDJ1 and V is TRDV2; 12 bases map to TRDD3. Since TCRdb gives no J gene, matching the DNA to germline was used here to assign it. Germline V lookup: CDR1 GEAIGNYY, CDR2 EKD. Trimming at V came to 1 base and at J to 1 base, leaving 18 bases not matched to a gene. This CDR3 contains 21 residues. DNA of the CDR3: TGTGCCTGTGACACGGTGTTCCTGGGGGATACGCGGGATCCCGTCACCGATAAACTCATCTTT. This sequence encodes CACDTVFLGDTRDPVTDKLIF.

There are a few counts of this clone. TCRdb has a much larger clone's protein, which differs at residue 19 from the translation of this DNA, likely because of a read error; what is shown is the protein translated from the DNA. The gene calls are TRDV1 and TRDJ1; TRDD2 or TRDD3 may be the D gene (7 bases each). Trimming removed 3 bases at V and 7 bases at J, with 42 bases between. Germline-derived CDR1 and CDR2 are TSWWSYY and QGS. This CDR3 is built from 23 residues. The CDR3 nucleotides are TGTGCTCTTGGGGACACCTTACAGTTTTCCTACGTCCGGGGGATCGTAACTTACGGTAAACTCATCTTT. This translates into CALGDTLQFSYVRGIVTYGKLIF.

This clone occurred many times. This likely came from a read error, as a far larger clone is one base away. This specimen includes other DNA sequences encoding the same CDR3. V and J are TRDV3 and TRDJ1; TRDD3 agrees at 9 bases. Losses at the gene ends were 4 bases for V and 8 bases for J; bases not matched to a gene: 14. CDR1 and CDR2 (germline): TVYSNPD, GDNSRS (reference sequence). This CDR3 contains 14 residues. The CDR3 nucleotides are TGTGCCTCCTATTATTGGGGGATAGGGCCAAAACTCATCTTT. Translating gives CASYYWGIGPKLIF.

Notes on this clone: The translation of this DNA and the TCRdb protein of a much larger clone differ at residue 3, probably owing to a read error; the protein shown here is translated from the DNA. The same CDR3 can be traced to other DNA sequences in this sample. The CDR3 DNA reads as TGTGCCCTTCTGCGGCGATATTACTTGGACCCTCCTATAAGAGTGGGCTACTGGGGGATCAGATTCACCGATAAACTCATCTTT. Translating it yields CALLRRYYLDPPIRVGYWGIRFTDKLIF. The V gene is TRDV3, the J gene TRDJ1, with TRDD3 identical over 10 bases. Because TCRdb records no J gene, it was assigned here through a match of the DNA to germline. The junction had 49 bases not matched to a gene; V was cut back by 5 bases and J by 1 base. Germline CDR1 TVYSNPD, CDR2 GDNSRS (reference sequence). The CDR3 consists of 28 residues.

This clone was recorded at least ten times. The protein TCRdb lists belongs to a much larger clone and differs from this DNA's translation at residue 12, which points to a read error; the protein shown is made from the DNA. The J gene is TRDJ1, the V gene TRAV36/DV7; a possible D gene is TRDD3 (6 bases). The germline V and J ends were trimmed by 4 bases and 0 bases, with 28 bases remaining between them. The CDR3 sequence is 19 residues long. Germline V CDR1 and CDR2: VTNFRS, LTSSGIE (reference sequence). CDR3 bases: TGTGCTGTGCTTGCCTTACGATGGGGATCGCCGGCCTACACCGATAAACTCATCTTT. Translated: CAVLALRWGSPAYTDKLIF.

In the case of this clone: The TCRdb protein, from a much larger clone, departs from this DNA's translation at residue 14, likely by read error; the protein shown derives from the DNA. The chain uses TRDV3 and TRDJ1; TRDD2 might be the D (8 bases). The J gene comes from matching the DNA to germline here; TCRdb lacks it. CDR1 is TVYSNPD and CDR2 is GDNSRS in the germline V gene (reference sequence). Trimming shortened V by 1 base and J by 2 bases, and 38 bases separated the two germline ends. CDR3 length equals 22 residues. The CDR3: CAFTDSSYSGTGACGWTDKLIF. DNA for the CDR3: TGTGCCTTTACCGATTCTTCCTACAGTGGTACTGGGGCGTGCGGGTGGACCGATAAACTCATCTTT. Full variable domain (remainder filled in from reference TRDV3 and TRDJ1): CDKVTQSSPDQTVASGSEVVLLCTYDTVYSNPDLFWYRIRPDYSFQFVFYGDNSRSEGADFTQGRFSVKHILTQKAFHLVISPVRTEDSATYYCAFTDSSYSGTGACGWTDKLIFGKGTRVTVEP.

There are many counts of this clone. The mismatch at residue 10 between this DNA's translation and the TCRdb protein of a much larger clone likely reflects a read error; the protein shown is translated from the DNA. The V and J genes are TRDV2 and TRDJ1; TRDD3 agrees at 7 bases. The J segment lost 6 bases and the V segment lost 0 bases, leaving 9 bases of the junction unmatched. Germline assignment: CDR1 GEAIGNYY and CDR2 EKD. The CDR3 is made up of 15 amino acids. Written as DNA, the CDR3 is TGTGCCTGTGACACCGTCGGGGGATCCGATAATAAACTCATCTTT. This gives the protein CACDTVGGSDNKLIF.

As to this clone: This sequence is one base from a far larger clone and is likely a read error. The same CDR3 can be traced to other DNA sequences in this sample. The CDR3 spells CACDTVGYQFSDKLIF. The CDR3 region has the DNA TGTGCCTGTGACACTGTGGGATACCAGTTTTCCGATAAACTCATCTTT. V is TRDV2 and J is TRDJ1, with 7 bases aligning to TRDD3. The J gene is absent in TCRdb and was assigned here via DNA matching to germline. CDR3 size: 16 residues. Germline CDR1 reads GEAIGNYY; CDR2 reads EKD. The V segment lost 1 base and the J segment 3 bases; nucleotides outside the gene matches: 10.

This clone was seen a handful of times. This probably arose from a read error, given a far larger clone one base away. The same CDR3 also results from other DNA sequences found in this sample. V usage is TRDV2 and J usage is TRDJ1, with TRDD3 matching over 9 bases. No J gene was available from TCRdb, and it was assigned here by a germline match of the DNA. CDR3 length equals 20 residues. V lost 0 bases and J lost 0; bases outside the gene matches: 16. Germline assignment: CDR1 GEAIGNYY and CDR2 EKD. CDR3 loop: CACDTERGYAQSGDTDKLIF. The CDR3 bases are TGTGCCTGTGACACCGAGCGGGGATACGCGCAGAGTGGGGACACCGATAAACTCATCTTT.

This clone is deemed medium-sized. One junction end does not reproduce the germline sequence, and a read error may be involved. The V and J genes are TRDV1 and TRDJ1; D is undetermined. The CDR3 has 16 residues. Germline V gene sequence: CDR1 TSWWSYY, CDR2 QGS. The CDR3 DNA is TGTGCTCTTGGGGAACTTTGGCCCCAGGGCACCGGTAAACTCATCTTT. This sequence encodes CALGELWPQGTGKLIF.

Of note for this clone: This DNA's translation differs at residue 14 from TCRdb's protein, which comes from a much larger clone; a read error is likely, and the protein shown is translated from the DNA. Here the V gene is TRDV2, but the J gene went uncalled; whether TRDD3, the table's D call, matches the DNA was not checked. CDR1 and CDR2 from the germline V gene are GEAIGNYY and EKD. The CDR3 is made up of 15 amino acids. The CDR3 DNA sequence: TGTGCCTGTGACACCGTCGGGGGATCCTATAATAAACTCACCTTT. Amino acid sequence: CACDTVGGSYNKLTF.

This chain uses TRDV1 with TRDJ1; 12 nucleotides line up with TRDD3. TCRdb offers no J gene call, so here the DNA was matched to germline to obtain one. The CDR3 is 25 residues long. The V and J ends lost 0 bases and 8 bases, in that order; junction bases with no gene match: 34. The V gene's germline CDR1 is TSWWSYY and CDR2 QGS. CDR3 sequence (DNA): TGTGCTCTTGGGGAACTGGGTCCCTATCCCAACGACAAGTACTGGGGGATACTCTCAGAAAAAAAACTCATCTTT. Its translation is CALGELGPYPNDKYWGILSEKKLIF.

For this clone: The likely explanation is a read error, given a far larger clone one base away. The DNA is left out, because the CDR3 cannot be placed on it with certainty; the CDR3 is given as TCRdb lists it. The sample carries other DNA sequences with the same CDR3. The V gene call reads TRDV2; no J gene was called; TRDD3, the D gene given by the table, was not confirmed from the DNA. Germline V gives CDR1 GEAIGNYY, CDR2 EKD. The CDR3 is made up of 13 amino acids, end residues included. The CDR3 protein is CACWGIGTDKLIF.

This clone was seen ten or more times. The protein that TCRdb holds for this DNA derives from a much larger clone and differs from the translated DNA at residue 6, which likely indicates a read error; the protein shown here is translated from the DNA. The genes are TRDV1 and TRDJ1; TRDD3 matches 11 bases. The J gene, left out of TCRdb, was set here by checking the DNA against germline. After removal of 5 bases from V and 5 bases from J, the junction contained 43 bases not matched to a gene. This CDR3 has 27 residues. Germline CDR1 is TSWWSYY and CDR2 is QGS. CDR3 region: CALGRHFALIDLQYWGISFSPLDKLIF. The CDR3 DNA follows: TGTGCTCTTGGGCGACACTTTGCCCTCATAGACTTGCAGTACTGGGGGATATCTTTTAGTCCCCTGGATAAACTCATCTTT.

Comment on this clone: A far larger clone is a single base away, which makes a read error likely. The sample has other DNA sequences that encode this CDR3 too. The chain combines TRDV3 with TRDJ1; 11 positions match TRDD3. Because TCRdb records no J gene, it was assigned here through a match of the DNA to germline. The CDR3 has 21 amino acids. V was pared by 1 base and J by 0 bases, with 22 bases of the junction left unmatched. The germline gives CDR1 TVYSNPD, CDR2 GDNSRS (reference sequence). The CDR3 protein is CAFTYPSYWGIASLYTDKLIF. CDR3 sequence (DNA): TGTGCCTTTACCTACCCTTCCTACTGGGGGATAGCATCCTTGTACACCGATAAACTCATCTTT. Drawing the rest from reference TRDV3 and TRDJ1, the complete variable domain is CDKVTQSSPDQTVASGSEVVLLCTYDTVYSNPDLFWYRIRPDYSFQFVFYGDNSRSEGADFTQGRFSVKHILTQKAFHLVISPVRTEDSATYYCAFTYPSYWGIASLYTDKLIFGKGTRVTVEP.

This clone was detected ten times or more. This is likely an artifact of a read error, given a far larger clone one base away. Other DNA sequences within the sample encode an identical CDR3. The chain combines TRDV1 with TRDJ1, with a weak D call TRDD2 (7 bases). The CDR3 runs to 19 residues. Per germline, CDR1 TSWWSYY and CDR2 QGS. The CDR3, as DNA: TGCGCTCTTGGGAAGGCCATATTCCTACTCGGCTGGGGATGGAATAAACTCATCTTT. It translates to CALGKAIFLLGWGWNKLIF.

About this clone itself: This is likely an artifact of a read error, given a far larger clone one base away. Additional DNA sequences in this sample encode the identical CDR3. CDR3 nucleotides: TGTGCCCTGGGCAAATTCCTCCTTCTCCCCTGGGGGACAAAAATCCCGAGGTACACCGATAAACTCATCTTT. This encodes CALGKFLLLPWGTKIPRYTDKLIF. The chain recombines TRDV1 with TRDJ1, with TRDD3 identical over 8 bases. The CDR3 has 24 amino acids. The germline V gene encodes CDR1 TSWWSYY and CDR2 QGS.

Of note for this clone: TCRdb assigns this DNA the protein of a much larger clone, which departs from its translation at residue 9; this likely reflects a read error, and the protein shown comes from translating the DNA. The rearrangement links TRDV3 to TRDJ1, with D maybe TRDD2 (6 bases). The J gene, missing from TCRdb, was assigned here through DNA to germline matching. CDR3 length: 13 residues. Germline loops: CDR1 TVYSNPD, CDR2 GDNSRS (reference sequence). V was pared by 5 bases and J by 6 bases, with 19 bases between. Here the CDR3 DNA reads TGTGCCCTTCCTCTTGTTCTAACCAATAAACTCATCTTT. Its protein is CALPLVLTNKLIF.

As to this clone: The protein that TCRdb holds for this DNA derives from a much larger clone and differs from the translated DNA at residue 16, which likely indicates a read error; the protein shown here is translated from the DNA. The J gene is TRDJ1, the V gene TRDV1; a possible D gene is TRDD2 (5 bases). Germline matching of the DNA provided the J gene here, since TCRdb leaves it blank. The CDR3 extends over 20 amino acids. V lost 2 bases to trimming and J lost 6 bases, with 31 bases between them. Germline-derived CDR1 and CDR2 are TSWWSYY and QGS. The CDR3 is CALGETYRPAWTFRPNKLIF. The CDR3, as DNA: TGTGCTCTTGGGGAAACCTACAGGCCGGCTTGGACATTCCGCCCCAATAAACTCATCTTT.

To note about this clone: The protein given by TCRdb reflects a much larger clone and differs at residues 14 and 20 from this DNA's translation, likely from a read error; the protein shown is the DNA's translation. The J gene has no call, while the V gene is TRDV1; TRDD3 is the table's D call, not checked against the DNA. The CDR3 spans 22 residues. In germline, CDR1 is TSWWSYY, CDR2 QGS. CDR3 loop: CALGPALFLGLLGAPGGDKFIF. CDR3 DNA: TGTGCTCTTGGGCCCGCCCTCTTCCTCGGACTACTGGGGGCGCCGGGGGGCGATAAATTCATCTTT.

This clone has at least ten counts. The protein given by TCRdb reflects a much larger clone and differs at residue 5 from this DNA's translation, likely from a read error; the protein shown is the DNA's translation. The chain couples TRAV38-2/DV8 to TRDJ1; 13 bases align to TRDD3. The J gene comes from matching the DNA to germline here; TCRdb lacks it. The CDR3 length is 19 residues. Germline lookup yields CDR1 TSESDYY and CDR2 QEAYKQQN. J was trimmed by 2 bases and V by 3 bases; bases with no gene match: 13. CDR3 nucleotide sequence: TGTGCTTATAGGATACTACTGGGGGATACGGGTTTTTGGACCGATAAACTCATCTTT. It yields the protein CAYRILLGDTGFWTDKLIF.

This clone was picked up many times. A far larger clone is one base from this, pointing to a likely read error. At the DNA level, this CDR3 is encoded by other sequences in the same sample as well. The genes are TRDV2 and TRDJ1, with TRDD3 identical over 13 bases. The J gene, left out of TCRdb, was set here by checking the DNA against germline. CDR1 and CDR2 from the germline V gene are GEAIGNYY and EKD. The CDR3 spans 17 residues. The CDR3 protein is CACEGLGDTEYTDKLIF. The CDR3 coding sequence is TGCGCCTGTGAAGGACTGGGGGATACGGAGTACACCGATAAACTCATCTTT.

This clone was counted ten times or more. TCRdb records a much larger clone's protein for this DNA, with a difference at residue 17 that likely arises from a read error; the protein given is the translation of the DNA. The V and J genes are TRDV2 and TRDJ3; the match to TRDD3 covers 9 bases. The germline gives CDR1 GEAIGNYY, CDR2 EKD. The CDR3 is made up of 19 amino acids. The CDR3 loop is CACDSVGDRSSWDTRQTFF. The CDR3 DNA follows: TGTGCCTGTGACTCCGTGGGGGATAGGAGCTCCTGGGACACCCGACAGACGTTTTTC.

This clone was picked up many times. V gene TRDV1 combines with J gene TRDJ1; the match to TRDD3 covers 7 bases. TCRdb records no J gene; here it was assigned by comparing the DNA to germline. Germline CDR1 and CDR2: TSWWSYY and QGS. CDR3 length equals 19 residues. Trimming cost V 0 bases and J 1 base; bases outside gene matches: 14. CDR3 DNA sequence: TGTGCTCTTGGGGAACTGTTCTTCGGGGCTGGGGGCCCCACCGATAAACTCATCTTT. As protein: CALGELFFGAGGPTDKLIF.

This clone was observed a few times. TCRdb's protein for this DNA is that of a much larger clone and differs from the translation at residue 3, likely a read error; the protein shown is the DNA translation. The V and J genes are TRDV3 and TRDJ2; D possibly corresponds to TRDD3 (5 bases). Matching the DNA to germline supplied the J gene, which TCRdb does not give. This CDR3 has 16 residues. V dropped 5 bases and J dropped 2 bases, with 21 bases sitting between them. Germline V gene lookup returns CDR1 TVYSNPD and CDR2 GDNSRS (reference sequence). The CDR3 here is CALANGINMLTAQLFF. In DNA form, the CDR3 reads TGTGCCCTCGCGAACGGGATTAATATGTTGACAGCACAACTCTTCTTT.